Listed here are 30 T cell receptor beta chains from one sample, sequenced in a study of blood T cell repertoires in COVID-19. Repertoires were generated with immunoSEQ multiplex PCR, while TCRdb's copy carries only in-frame clones and drops some. The sample includes 30,000 or so clones, roughly nine tenths seen only once; the top ten take about 10%. Sequenced: peripheral blood. The source of these receptors is a human donor with active COVID-19. The donor label of this sample is uncertain.

The chain uses TRBV11-2 and TRBJ2-1; a possible D gene is TRBD2 (6 bases). In germline, CDR1 is SGHAT, CDR2 FQNNGV. Trimming cost V 5 bases and J 7 bases, with 24 bases left between them. The CDR3 consists of 17 residues. CDR3 bases: TGTGCCAGCAGCCTCCCGCGGGGAGGAGGTGGGGCGAATGAGCAGTTCTTC. Its protein is CASSLPRGGGGANEQFF.

The chain recombines TRBV5-6 with TRBJ2-1; D ambiguous. The CDR3 runs to 12 residues. Germline CDR1 and CDR2: SGHDT and YYEEEE. The V gene lost 0 bases and the J gene lost 5 bases, with 3 bases spanning the gap. CDR3 amino acids: CASSLADNEQFF. DNA for the CDR3: TGTGCCAGCAGCTTGGCGGACAATGAGCAGTTCTTC. The variable domain in full, completed from reference TRBV5-6 and TRBJ2-1, reads DAGVTQSPTHLIKTRGQQVTLRCSPKSGHDTVSWYQQALGQGPQFIFQYYEEEERQRGNFPDRFSGHQFPNYSSELNVNALLLGDSALYLCASSLADNEQFFGPGTRLTVL.

The chain is built from TRBV5-8 and TRBJ1-6; 8 bases fit TRBD1. The length of the CDR3 is 17 residues. V gave up 0 bases and J gave up 4 bases; unmatched junction bases: 6. Germline V gene data show CDR1 as SGHTS and CDR2 as YDEGEE. The CDR3 protein is CASSLGSGQAYNSPLHF. CDR3 in DNA: TGTGCCAGCAGCTTGGGCTCGGGACAGGCTTATAATTCACCCCTCCACTTT. Together with reference TRBV5-8 and TRBJ1-6, the CDR3 gives the full variable domain: EAGVTQSPTHLIKTRGQQATLRCSPISGHTSVYWYQQALGLGLQFLLWYDEGEERNRGNFPPRFSGRQFPNYSSELNVNALELEDSALYLCASSLGSGQAYNSPLHFGNGTRLTVT.

This chain connects TRBV6-5 to TRBJ2-1, with TRBD2 as a possible D gene (6 bases). Germline V CDR1 and CDR2: MNHEY, SVGAGI. The CDR3 covers 15 residues. V gave up 6 bases and J gave up 9 bases, with 21 bases separating them. The CDR3 loop reads CASSPPTEGRSEQFF. The CDR3 DNA is TGTGCCAGCAGCCCACCGACGGAGGGGAGGAGTGAGCAGTTCTTC.

The V call is TRBV20-1, the J call TRBJ2-1; D is perhaps TRBD2 (7 bases). Trimming took off 3 bases at V and 4 bases at J, with 13 bases between the two ends. The length of the CDR3 is 14 residues. Germline CDR1 is DFQATT and CDR2 is SNEGSKA (reference sequence). CDR3: CSASRGDKYNEQFF. The CDR3 bases are TGCAGTGCTAGTCGGGGGGACAAGTACAATGAGCAGTTCTTC.

The chain is built from TRBV5-1 and TRBJ2-7, with unresolved D. The CDR3 contains 9 residues. V lost 9 bases to trimming and J lost 3 bases, with 4 bases between them. Germline-derived CDR1 and CDR2 are SGHRS and YFSETQ. CDR3 loop: CATRYEQYF. The CDR3 bases are TGCGCCACCCGCTACGAGCAGTACTTC. Full variable domain (missing parts from reference TRBV5-1 and TRBJ2-7): KAGVTQTPRYLIKTRGQQVTLSCSPISGHRSVSWYQQTPGQGLQFLFEYFSETQRNKGNFPGRFSGRQFSNSRSEMNVSTLELGDSALYLCATRYEQYFGPGTRLTVT.

This chain uses TRBV6-5 with TRBJ2-7, with TRBD1 matching 7 bases. The junction had 11 bases not matched to a gene; V was cut back by 7 bases and J by 5 bases. Germline V gives CDR1 MNHEY, CDR2 SVGAGI. This CDR3 region has 14 residues. CDR3 nucleotides: TGTGCCAGCATAGGGCCGGGACAGTTTAACGAGCAGTACTTC. Protein product: CASIGPGQFNEQYF.

The rearrangement uses TRBV4-2 and TRBJ1-1; possibly TRBD1 for D (6 bases). The CDR3 length is 17 residues. The ends were cut back, 2 bases at V and 7 bases at J, with 23 bases in the middle. The V gene's germline CDR1 is LGHNA and CDR2 YNFKEQ. DNA of the CDR3: TGTGCCAGCAGCCAACGTCGTGCAACAGGACAGAAAATTGAAGCTTTCTTT. This encodes CASSQRRATGQKIEAFF.

The chain links TRBV27 to TRBJ2-7, with a possible D match to TRBD2 (6 bases). Germline values: CDR1 MNHEY, CDR2 SMNVEV (reference sequence). The ends were cut back, 5 bases at V and 2 bases at J, with 19 bases in the middle. CDR3 length: 16 residues. CDR3 sequence: CASSVDPGGSTYEQYF. CDR3 in DNA: TGTGCCAGCAGTGTCGACCCTGGGGGGAGCACCTACGAGCAGTACTTC.

The chain joins TRBV7-8 to TRBJ2-7, with TRBD2 matching 7 bases. J gave up 6 bases and V 1 base, and 6 bases lay outside the gene matches. Germline CDR1 and CDR2: SGHVS and FQNEAQ. This CDR3 comprises 14 residues. The CDR3 protein is CASSLGRENREQYF. The CDR3 nucleotides read TGTGCCAGCAGCTTAGGGCGGGAGAATCGCGAGCAGTACTTC.

This clone appeared once. V usage is TRBV6-6 and J usage is TRBJ2-5, with TRBD2 matching 8 bases. CDR1 and CDR2 (germline): MNHNY, SVGAGI (reference sequence). The CDR3 is 14 residues long. Losses at the gene ends were 4 bases for V and 2 bases for J; bases not matched to a gene: 3. CDR3: CASSFGTRQETQYF. The DNA of the CDR3 is TGTGCCAGCAGTTTTGGGACTAGACAAGAGACCCAGTACTTC.

This clone appeared a single time. This rearrangement joins TRBV19 to TRBJ2-2; the match to TRBD1 covers 12 bases. Germline values: CDR1 LNHDA, CDR2 SQIVND (reference sequence). CDR3 size: 18 residues. V dropped 7 bases and J dropped 4; count of bases not matched to a gene: 13. CDR3 loop: CASTPRGTGGPSTGELFF. The CDR3 nucleotides are TGTGCCAGTACCCCAAGGGGGACAGGGGGCCCGAGCACCGGGGAGCTGTTTTTT. Complete variable domain (other parts from reference TRBV19 and TRBJ2-2): DGGITQSPKYLFRKEGQNVTLSCEQNLNHDAMYWYRQDPGQGLRLIYYSQIVNDFQKGDIAEGYSVSREKKESFPLTVTSAQKNPTAFYLCASTPRGTGGPSTGELFFGEGSRLTVL.

This chain connects TRBV11-2 to TRBJ2-3, with 12 bases identical to TRBD2. V shed 4 bases and J 0 bases; nucleotides not matched to a gene: 2. This CDR3 is 16 amino acids long. The germline CDR1 and CDR2 sequences are SGHAT and FQNNGV. The CDR3 loop reads CASSSGTSGSTDTQYF. DNA of the CDR3: TGTGCCAGCAGCTCAGGGACTAGCGGGAGCACAGATACGCAGTATTTT.

The CDR3 protein is CASSLAGQGSYEQYF. The DNA of the CDR3 is TGCGCCAGCAGCTTGGCGGGACAGGGCTCCTACGAGCAGTACTTC. This chain connects TRBV5-1 to TRBJ2-7, with 9 positions matching TRBD1. J gave up 0 bases and V 0 bases, and 1 base lay outside the gene matches. The V gene's germline CDR1 is SGHRS and CDR2 YFSETQ. The CDR3 has 15 amino acids.

V and J are TRBV7-9 and TRBJ1-2, with 8 bases that match TRBD1. The CDR3 spans 17 residues. Germline CDR1 and CDR2: SEHNR and FQNEAQ (reference sequence). J lost 1 base, V lost 3 bases, and 10 bases had no gene match. CDR3 sequence (DNA): TGTGCCAGCAGCTTCGCCGCCTCAGGGGGCCTTAACTATGGCTACACCTTC. It specifies CASSFAASGGLNYGYTF.

The chain is built from TRBV6-5 and TRBJ1-4; D not resolved. The CDR3 is 15 residues long. V was clipped by 6 bases and J by 5 bases, with 16 bases between them. Germline V gene lookup returns CDR1 MNHEY and CDR2 SVGAGI. CDR3 bases: TGTGCCAGCAGAAAAGGCCTTCTGAGGAATGAAAAACTGTTTTTT. This translates into CASRKGLLRNEKLFF.

The chain uses TRBV30 and TRBJ1-2; maybe TRBD1 (5 bases). The CDR3 extends over 13 amino acids. V dropped 1 base and J dropped 7 bases, with 13 bases sitting between them. Germline V lookup: CDR1 GTSNPN, CDR2 SVGIG (reference sequence). CDR3 nucleotide sequence: TGTGCCTGGAGTGGGGGAGGGGACGTTGGCTACACCTTC. The encoded protein is CAWSGGGDVGYTF. Based on the CDR3 plus reference TRBV30 and TRBJ1-2, the full variable domain is SQTIHQWPATLVQPVGSPLSLECTVEGTSNPNLYWYRQAAGRGLQLLFYSVGIGQISSEVPQNLSASRPQDRQFILSSKKLLLSDSGFYLCAWSGGGDVGYTFGSGTRLTVV.

V usage is TRBV19 and J usage is TRBJ1-1; no reliable D call. The CDR3 runs to 11 residues. CDR1 is LNHDA, CDR2 SQIVND, per germline (reference sequence). The V gene lost 8 bases and the J gene lost 1 base, with 5 bases spanning the gap. The CDR3 reads CASSGNTEAFF. CDR3 nucleotide sequence: TGTGCCAGTTCAGGGAACACTGAAGCTTTCTTT.

This chain uses TRBV4-1 with TRBJ1-2; 7 nucleotides match TRBD1. The CDR3 totals 17 residues. Germline V lookup: CDR1 MGHRA, CDR2 YSYEKL. V lost 3 bases and J lost 4; bases outside the gene matches: 14. This CDR3 reads CASSQDFAEGAVYGYTF. Written as DNA, the CDR3 is TGCGCCAGCAGCCAGGATTTCGCTGAGGGGGCGGTCTATGGCTACACCTTC.

This chain uses TRBV14 with TRBJ1-2; possibly TRBD1 for D (5 bases). V was trimmed by 5 bases and J by 1 base, leaving 8 bases between them. The CDR3 is 13 amino acids. Germline CDR1 and CDR2: SGHDN and FVKESK. The CDR3 nucleotides are TGTGCCAGCAGCGGAGACAGTAACTATGGCTACACCTTC. Its protein product is CASSGDSNYGYTF.

The chain recombines TRBV6-5 with TRBJ1-4; D remains unclear. The CDR3 length is 12 residues. The germline CDR1 and CDR2 sequences are MNHEY and SVGAGI. V was cut by 2 bases and J by 7 bases, with 5 bases left in between. CDR3 in DNA: TGTGCCAGCAGTTACGAGGGTGAAAAACTGTTTTTT. Protein sequence: CASSYEGEKLFF.

The chain has TRBV7-6 and TRBJ2-1; 10 positions match TRBD2. Per the germline V gene, CDR1 is SGHVS and CDR2 is FNYEAQ. The CDR3 sequence is 17 residues long. The V and J ends lost 2 bases and 9 bases, in that order; junction bases with no gene match: 13. In DNA, the CDR3 is TGTGCCAGCAGCTTAAACGCCTTAGGACTAGCGGAGACTGAGCAGTTCTTC. Amino acids: CASSLNALGLAETEQFF. Complete variable domain (other parts from reference TRBV7-6 and TRBJ2-1): GAGVSQSPRYKVTKRGQDVALRCDPISGHVSLYWYRQALGQGPEFLTYFNYEAQQDKSGLPNDRFSAERPEGSISTLTIQRTEQRDSAMYRCASSLNALGLAETEQFFGPGTRLTVL.

The V and J genes are TRBV5-1 and TRBJ2-2; TRBD1 agrees at 9 bases. Germline lookup yields CDR1 SGHRS and CDR2 YFSETQ. The CDR3 extends over 15 amino acids. J was trimmed by 5 bases and V by 9 bases; bases with no gene match: 11. The DNA of the CDR3 is TGCGCCACCACGAGAAGCGGGACAGGGACCGGGGAGCTGTTTTTT. Residues: CATTRSGTGTGELFF.

This chain uses TRBV5-1 with TRBJ1-3; D gene uncertain. Trimming removed 0 bases at V and 4 bases at J, with 5 bases between. Germline CDR1 reads SGHRS; CDR2 reads YFSETQ. The CDR3 runs to 13 residues. This chain's CDR3 is CASSLGAGNTIYF. The CDR3 coding sequence is TGCGCCAGCAGCTTGGGCGCAGGAAACACCATATATTTT.

The chain joins TRBV15 to TRBJ1-6; D is ambiguous. V lost 5 bases to trimming and J lost 12 bases, with 11 bases between them. The CDR3 sequence is 12 residues long. Germline loops: CDR1 LNHNV, CDR2 YYDKDF (reference sequence). The CDR3 sequence is CATSFPREPLHF. The CDR3 bases are TGTGCCACCAGCTTTCCCCGGGAACCCCTCCACTTT. Combining the CDR3 with reference TRBV15 and TRBJ1-6 gives the whole variable domain DAMVIQNPRYQVTQFGKPVTLSCSQTLNHNVMYWYQQKSSQAPKLLFHYYDKDFNNEADTPDNFQSRRPNTSFCFLDIRSPGLGDTAMYLCATSFPREPLHFGNGTRLTVT.

The rearrangement joins TRBV7-2 to TRBJ2-2, with D possibly matching TRBD2 (5 bases). Germline V gene data show CDR1 as SGHTA and CDR2 as FQGNSA. The CDR3 covers 15 residues. Trimming left V 2 bases short and J 4 bases short, with 11 bases between. CDR3 loop: CASSLRGTLTGELFF. The CDR3 coding sequence is TGTGCCAGCAGCTTACGGGGTACCCTCACCGGGGAGCTGTTTTTT.

This sequence joins TRBV19 and TRBJ2-2; D uncertain. Between the trimmed V and J ends, which lost 3 bases and 0 bases, there was a span of 14 bases. The germline gives CDR1 LNHDA, CDR2 SQIVND (reference sequence). This CDR3 spans 17 amino acids. The CDR3 is CASSINLPISNTGELFF. CDR3 coding DNA: TGTGCCAGTAGTATTAACCTTCCTATTTCGAACACCGGGGAGCTGTTTTTT. The variable domain in full, completed from reference TRBV19 and TRBJ2-2, reads DGGITQSPKYLFRKEGQNVTLSCEQNLNHDAMYWYRQDPGQGLRLIYYSQIVNDFQKGDIAEGYSVSREKKESFPLTVTSAQKNPTAFYLCASSINLPISNTGELFFGEGSRLTVL.

CDR3 nucleotide sequence: TGTGCCAGCAGCTCCCGGACAGGGCGGCTCGAGCAGTACTTC. As protein: CASSSRTGRLEQYF. J is TRBJ2-7 and V is TRBV5-4, with 8 bases identical to TRBD1. The CDR3 has 14 residues. V shed 3 bases and J 6 bases; nucleotides not matched to a gene: 8. From germline, CDR1 is SGHNT and CDR2 YYREEE (reference sequence).

This chain links TRBV11-3 with TRBJ2-1, with D uncertain. This CDR3 spans 17 amino acids. Germline CDR1 reads SGHNT; CDR2 reads YENEEA. Between the trimmed V and J ends, which lost 1 base and 0 bases, there was a span of 13 bases. The CDR3 sequence: CASSLAPGVSSYNEQFF. Written as DNA, the CDR3 is TGTGCCAGCAGCTTAGCCCCAGGCGTGAGCTCCTACAATGAGCAGTTCTTC. The variable domain in full, with the rest retrieved from reference TRBV11-3 and TRBJ2-1, is EAGVVQSPRYKIIEKKQPVAFWCNPISGHNTLYWYLQNLGQGPELLIRYENEEAVDDSQLPKDRFSAERLKGVDSTLKIQPAELGDSAVYLCASSLAPGVSSYNEQFFGPGTRLTVL.

The chain employs TRBV27 and TRBJ2-1, with TRBD2 identical over 11 bases. The CDR3 is made up of 16 amino acids. Germline V gene lookup returns CDR1 MNHEY and CDR2 SMNVEV (reference sequence). V dropped 1 base and J dropped 3; count of bases not matched to a gene: 2. The DNA for the CDR3 is TGTGCCAGCAGTTTATTGGGACTAGCGGACTACAATGAGCAGTTCTTC. The encoded protein is CASSLLGLADYNEQFF.